The 32 T cell receptor beta chains listed next were all sequenced from one sample in a study of blood T cell repertoires in COVID-19. Some clones are missing from TCRdb's copy, which holds only in-frame ones; the method was immunoSEQ multiplex PCR. This sample has 180,000 or so clones; over 80% occur once, and the top ten carry approximately 12%. The sample consisted of PBMCs or T cells enriched from blood (not recorded which). These receptors were obtained from a woman in her fifties or sixties who had recovered from COVID-19.

The chain joins TRBV7-9 to TRBJ2-6, with 8 bases fitting TRBD1. This CDR3 contains 18 residues. V dropped 5 bases and J dropped 0; count of bases not matched to a gene: 9. The germline CDR1 and CDR2 sequences are SEHNR and FQNEAQ (reference sequence). CDR3 coding DNA: TGTGCCAGCAGCGCTGGCGGACAGGGAAACTCTGGGGCCAACGTCCTGACTTTC. It translates to CASSAGGQGNSGANVLTF.

The CDR3 spells CASSQFYVAGVEGYTF. CDR3 in DNA: TGCGCCAGCAGCCAGTTTTATGTCGCCGGGGTTGAGGGCTACACCTTC. The V gene is TRBV5-1, the J gene TRBJ1-2; no definite D call. V was cut by 4 bases and J by 8 bases, with 24 bases left in between. Germline CDR1 reads SGHRS; CDR2 reads YFSETQ. The CDR3 is made up of 16 amino acids.

V usage is TRBV7-2 and J usage is TRBJ2-7; 8 bases align to TRBD1. The germline V gene encodes CDR1 SGHTA and CDR2 FQGNSA. V trimming: 1 base; J trimming: 0 bases; junction bases outside the gene matches: 2. The CDR3 contains 15 residues. CDR3 coding DNA: TGTGCCAGCAGCTTAGGACAGGGGAGCTCCTACGAGCAGTACTTC. Encoded protein: CASSLGQGSSYEQYF. Drawing the rest from reference TRBV7-2 and TRBJ2-7, the complete variable domain is GAGVSQSPSNKVTEKGKDVELRCDPISGHTALYWYRQSLGQGLEFLIYFQGNSAPDKSGLPSDRFSAERTGGSVSTLTIQRTQQEDSAVYLCASSLGQGSSYEQYFGPGTRLTVT.

This clone has only one observation. This chain links TRBV20-1 with TRBJ1-1; D is perhaps TRBD1 (6 bases). CDR3 length: 11 residues. Germline CDR1 is DFQATT and CDR2 is SNEGSKA (reference sequence). The CDR3 sequence is CMGQINTEAFF. CDR3 DNA: TGCATGGGACAAATTAACACTGAAGCTTTCTTT.

CDR3 loop: CASRSWGGSNEKLFF. CDR3 sequence (DNA): TGTGCCAGCAGATCATGGGGAGGGTCTAATGAAAAACTGTTTTTT. This chain links TRBV11-2 with TRBJ1-4, with D unresolved. V lost 6 bases, J lost 3 bases, and 14 bases lay in between. This CDR3 is built from 15 residues. Germline values: CDR1 SGHAT, CDR2 FQNNGV.

In DNA form, the CDR3 reads TGTGCCAGCAGTTTGCCAGGGGTTACCTCTTATGGCTACACCTTC. As protein: CASSLPGVTSYGYTF. The chain recombines TRBV5-4 with TRBJ1-2, with D possibly matching TRBD1 (6 bases). Trimming shortened V by 5 bases and J by 5 bases, and 19 bases separated the two germline ends. Per the germline V gene, CDR1 is SGHNT and CDR2 is YYREEE (reference sequence). CDR3 length: 15 amino acids.

The chain uses TRBV1 and TRBJ2-1; no check of the table's D call, TRBD2, against the DNA was made. TRBV1 is recorded as a pseudogene. The CDR3 consists of 15 residues. This CDR3 is CTSSQEGTTNNEQFF. CDR3 nucleotide sequence: TGCACCAGCAGCCAAGAGGGGACTACCAATAATGAGCAGTTCTTC.

The gene calls are TRBV27 and TRBJ2-2; TRBD2 agrees at 8 bases. CDR1 and CDR2 from the germline V gene are MNHEY and SMNVEV (reference sequence). This CDR3 contains 15 residues. Trimming removed 3 bases from V and 4 bases from J; junction bases left unmatched: 4. The CDR3 reads CASSFTGGATGELFF. The CDR3 DNA follows: TGTGCCAGCAGTTTTACCGGGGGGGCCACCGGGGAGCTGTTTTTT.

The chain combines TRBV28 with TRBJ1-1; no reliable D call. The germline V gene encodes CDR1 MDHEN and CDR2 SYDVKM. The CDR3 is 14 residues long. The ends were cut back, 5 bases at V and 2 bases at J, with 12 bases in the middle. CDR3 nucleotide sequence: TGTGCCAGCAGTCCAACGGTGCCCAACACTGAAGCTTTCTTT. Translation gives CASSPTVPNTEAFF.

The J gene is TRBJ2-3, the V gene TRBV4-2; no reliable D call. V was clipped by 3 bases and J by 1 base, with 14 bases between them. The CDR3 covers 16 residues. Per the germline V gene, CDR1 is LGHNA and CDR2 is YNFKEQ. The CDR3: CASSQTRLPGTDTQYF. The CDR3 nucleotides are TGTGCCAGCAGCCAGACCCGACTGCCGGGCACAGATACGCAGTATTTT.

V gene TRBV5-1 combines with J gene TRBJ2-2, with 7 bases fitting TRBD2. Looked up from germline, CDR1 is SGHRS and CDR2 is YFSETQ. V lost 4 bases, J lost 6 bases, and 12 bases stayed unmatched. The CDR3 loop spans 16 amino acids. CDR3 protein: CASSPGALAAAGELFF. The CDR3 bases are TGCGCCAGCAGCCCTGGGGCCCTAGCGGCGGCCGGGGAGCTGTTTTTT. The variable domain in full, completed from reference TRBV5-1 and TRBJ2-2, reads KAGVTQTPRYLIKTRGQQVTLSCSPISGHRSVSWYQQTPGQGLQFLFEYFSETQRNKGNFPGRFSGRQFSNSRSEMNVSTLELGDSALYLCASSPGALAAAGELFFGEGSRLTVL.

The CDR3 nucleotides are TGTGCCAGCTCATTGACAGCGAACACTGAAGCTTTCTTT. Residues: CASSLTANTEAFF. This chain uses TRBV18 with TRBJ1-1; the D gene is possibly TRBD1 (5 bases). Germline V gene data show CDR1 as KGHSH and CDR2 as LQKENI. CDR3 length equals 13 residues. V lost 5 bases to trimming and J lost 1 base, with 8 bases between them.

The gene calls are TRBV6-5 and TRBJ1-4; 7 bases line up with TRBD1. The germline V gene encodes CDR1 MNHEY and CDR2 SVGAGI. J gave up 4 bases and V 2 bases, and 4 bases lay outside the gene matches. CDR3 length equals 15 residues. The CDR3: CASSYLPGGNEKLFF. The DNA for the CDR3 is TGTGCCAGCAGTTACCTCCCAGGGGGTAATGAAAAACTGTTTTTT.

V and J are TRBV10-3 and TRBJ2-3, with D maybe TRBD1 (6 bases). The CDR3 consists of 15 residues. The ends were cut back, 6 bases at V and 2 bases at J, with 15 bases in the middle. Germline lookup yields CDR1 ENHRY and CDR2 SYGVKD. The CDR3 DNA follows: TGTGCCATCAGCGAGGGGGAGCCCACCACAGATACGCAGTATTTT. Protein: CAISEGEPTTDTQYF.

On this clone itself: Other DNA sequences in the same sample also yield this CDR3. The chain has TRBV2 and TRBJ1-4, with D perhaps TRBD1 (6 bases). Trimming left V 4 bases short and J 5 bases short, with 11 bases between. CDR1 and CDR2 (germline): SNHLY, FYNNEI. The CDR3 length is 14 residues. In DNA, the CDR3 is TGTGCCAGCAGTGTAGATAGGGGGAATGAAAAACTGTTTTTT. Its translation is CASSVDRGNEKLFF.

In this sample, this clone turned up once. J is TRBJ2-1 and V is TRBV19; 7 nucleotides line up with TRBD2. With V trimmed by 7 bases and J by 7 bases, 7 bases remained unmatched. Germline assignment: CDR1 LNHDA and CDR2 SQIVND (reference sequence). This CDR3 has 13 residues. The CDR3 bases are TGTGCCAGTATGTCGGGAGGAGGGAATGAGCAGTTCTTC. It codes for CASMSGGGNEQFF.

The V gene is TRBV30, the J gene TRBJ1-2; D is ambiguous. The ends were cut back, 3 bases at V and 0 bases at J, with 11 bases in the middle. This CDR3 has 14 amino acids. CDR1 and CDR2 (germline): GTSNPN, SVGIG (reference sequence). CDR3 nucleotides: TGTGCCTGGAGCCCTCCGGGATCTAACTATGGCTACACCTTC. It encodes CAWSPPGSNYGYTF. The full variable domain, in which reference TRBV30 and TRBJ1-2 provide the parts outside the CDR3, is SQTIHQWPATLVQPVGSPLSLECTVEGTSNPNLYWYRQAAGRGLQLLFYSVGIGQISSEVPQNLSASRPQDRQFILSSKKLLLSDSGFYLCAWSPPGSNYGYTFGSGTRLTVV.

The rearrangement joins TRBV5-1 to TRBJ2-7, with 8 positions matching TRBD2. CDR3 length: 14 amino acids. Germline assignment: CDR1 SGHRS and CDR2 YFSETQ. The J segment lost 6 bases and the V segment lost 4 bases, leaving 9 bases of the junction unmatched. CDR3: CASSREGAQLEQYF. The CDR3 DNA is TGCGCCAGCAGCCGGGAGGGTGCCCAACTCGAGCAGTACTTC.

This clone was seen a handful of times. V gene TRBV30 combines with J gene TRBJ2-1; 11 bases are shared with TRBD2. Losses at the gene ends were 0 bases for V and 8 bases for J; bases not matched to a gene: 6. The CDR3 has 15 amino acids. Germline CDR1 reads GTSNPN; CDR2 reads SVGIG (reference sequence). The CDR3: CAWSVGLAGGHEQFF. The CDR3, as DNA: TGTGCCTGGAGTGTAGGCCTAGCGGGAGGTCATGAGCAGTTCTTC. The whole variable domain, filled in from reference TRBV30 and TRBJ2-1, reads SQTIHQWPATLVQPVGSPLSLECTVEGTSNPNLYWYRQAAGRGLQLLFYSVGIGQISSEVPQNLSASRPQDRQFILSSKKLLLSDSGFYLCAWSVGLAGGHEQFFGPGTRLTVL.

The CDR3 DNA sequence: TGTGCCAGCAGAAGATCCGGGGAAGGCGTCTATGGCTACACCTTC. It is translated as CASRRSGEGVYGYTF. The chain uses TRBV7-2 and TRBJ1-2; D not certain. V lost 6 bases and J lost 4, with 18 bases in between. CDR1 and CDR2 from the germline V gene are SGHTA and FQGNSA. The CDR3 runs to 15 residues.

This clone has only a few counts. The gene calls are TRBV30 and TRBJ1-4; no firm D call. CDR3 length equals 12 residues. V was trimmed by 3 bases and J by 6 bases, leaving 8 bases between them. Germline V gene lookup returns CDR1 GTSNPN and CDR2 SVGIG (reference sequence). CDR3 amino acids: CAWRIRDEKLFF. Written as DNA, the CDR3 is TGTGCCTGGAGAATCCGGGATGAAAAACTGTTTTTT. The complete variable domain, with remaining parts taken from reference TRBV30 and TRBJ1-4, reads SQTIHQWPATLVQPVGSPLSLECTVEGTSNPNLYWYRQAAGRGLQLLFYSVGIGQISSEVPQNLSASRPQDRQFILSSKKLLLSDSGFYLCAWRIRDEKLFFGSGTQLSVL.

The chain is built from TRBV11-2 and TRBJ1-2; 8 nucleotides agree with TRBD1. CDR1 and CDR2 from the germline V gene are SGHAT and FQNNGV. V trimming: 4 bases; J trimming: 4 bases; junction bases outside the gene matches: 8. The CDR3 length is 15 residues. CDR3 DNA: TGTGCCAGCAGCTCGGGGGACAGGTTACTCTATGGCTACACCTTC. Protein: CASSSGDRLLYGYTF.

The chain employs TRBV4-1 and TRBJ2-5; 9 nucleotides line up with TRBD1. This CDR3 region has 18 residues. CDR1 is MGHRA and CDR2 is YSYEKL in the germline V gene. The V gene end was trimmed by 1 base and the J gene end by 2 bases; junction bases not matched to a gene: 11. The CDR3 DNA sequence: TGCGCCAGCAGCCAAGCCTTCCCAGGGACAGGGATTCAAGAGACCCAGTACTTC. Its protein is CASSQAFPGTGIQETQYF.

DNA for the CDR3: TGTGCCAGCAGCTACGGTAGAGCCTTCTCTGGAAACACCATATATTTT. This encodes CASSYGRAFSGNTIYF. The chain couples TRBV7-9 to TRBJ1-3, with D unresolved. The V gene's germline CDR1 is SEHNR and CDR2 FQNEAQ (reference sequence). This CDR3 spans 16 amino acids. V lost 4 bases, J lost 0 bases, and 13 bases lay in between. The entire variable domain, with the rest obtained from reference TRBV7-9 and TRBJ1-3, is as follows: DTGVSQNPRHKITKRGQNVTFRCDPISEHNRLYWYRQTLGQGPEFLTYFQNEAQLEKSRLLSDRFSAERPKGSFSTLEIQRTEQGDSAMYLCASSYGRAFSGNTIYFGEGSWLTVV.

The rearrangement joins TRBV5-1 to TRBJ1-4, with D perhaps matching TRBD1 (6 bases). Trimming cost V 5 bases and J 4 bases, with 9 bases left between them. CDR1 and CDR2 from the germline V gene are SGHRS and YFSETQ. This CDR3 has 13 amino acids. This CDR3 is CASRQGNNEKLFF. The DNA of the CDR3 is TGCGCCAGCAGGCAGGGGAATAATGAAAAACTGTTTTTT.

The chain combines TRBV28 with TRBJ2-7; 8 nucleotides line up with TRBD2. The CDR3 covers 15 residues. With V trimmed by 5 bases and J by 5 bases, 11 bases remained unmatched. The germline V gene has CDR1 MDHEN and CDR2 SYDVKM. Written as DNA, the CDR3 is TGTGCCAGCAGTCGCACCGGGACTAGTAGACACGAGCAGTACTTC. This sequence encodes CASSRTGTSRHEQYF.

This clone showed up just a few times. This chain links TRBV6-1 with TRBJ1-1; no clear D gene. CDR1 is MNHNS, CDR2 SASEGT, per germline. This CDR3 is 11 amino acids long. V was trimmed by 3 bases and J by 6 bases, leaving 5 bases between them. The CDR3 sequence is CASSDLSEAFF. In DNA form, the CDR3 reads TGTGCCAGCAGTGACCTATCTGAAGCTTTCTTT.

In its sample, this clone was seen once. The rearrangement uses TRBV2 and TRBJ1-4; no definite D call. The germline CDR1 and CDR2 sequences are SNHLY and FYNNEI. Trimming took 4 bases from V and 7 from J, leaving 10 bases between them. The CDR3 is made up of 13 amino acids. The CDR3 loop is CASSGVSGEKLFF. In DNA, the CDR3 is TGTGCCAGCAGTGGAGTATCGGGTGAAAAACTGTTTTTT.

The chain carries TRBV19 and TRBJ1-1, with TRBD1 as a possible D gene (6 bases). V was shortened by 6 bases and J by 4 bases, with 15 bases between the two germline ends. CDR3 length equals 14 residues. Germline CDR1 is LNHDA and CDR2 is SQIVND (reference sequence). CDR3 in amino acids: CASRPGGAFTEAFF. CDR3 DNA: TGTGCCAGTAGACCGGGGGGGGCGTTCACTGAAGCTTTCTTT.

DNA for the CDR3: TGTGCCAGCAGCCAAGGGGTAGGGCGGAACACTGAAGCTTTCTTT. Residues: CASSQGVGRNTEAFF. The chain couples TRBV11-1 to TRBJ1-1, with D possibly matching TRBD1 (5 bases). Germline lookup yields CDR1 SGHAT and CDR2 FQDESV (reference sequence). CDR3 length: 15 residues. Trimming removed 5 bases from V and 1 base from J, with 14 bases in between.

Notes on this clone: The junction departs from the called germline gene at one end, perhaps through a read error. V usage is TRBV7-7 and J usage is TRBJ2-5, with 11 bases lining up with TRBD1. Germline V gene data show CDR1 as SSHAT and CDR2 as FNYEAQ (reference sequence). The CDR3 is made up of 17 amino acids. This chain's CDR3 is CASSLGAGTGGRETQYF. CDR3 DNA: TGTGCTAGCAGCTTAGGTGCCGGGACAGGGGGTAGAGAGACCCAGTACTTC.

The gene calls are TRBV10-3 and TRBJ2-7, with D possibly TRBD2 on 5 matching bases. CDR3 length: 15 amino acids. From germline, CDR1 is ENHRY and CDR2 SYGVKD. The V and J ends lost 3 bases and 3 bases respectively, with 15 bases between them. CDR3 in amino acids: CAISDPGERSYEQYF. The CDR3 nucleotides are TGTGCCATCAGTGACCCCGGGGAGCGGAGCTACGAGCAGTACTTC.